This passage covers 17 T cell receptor beta chains from one sample sequenced in a study of relationships among human T cell subsets. The T cell receptor alpha and beta CDR3 regions were amplified from mRNA by semiquantitative ARM-PCR. In ARM-PCR, communal superprimers followed tagged nested gene-specific primers for exponential amplification. TCRdb redid the calling of the multiplex PCR reads with MiXCR, one entry per CDR3 protein. The data show some 13,000 distinct CDR3 sequences, around two thirds seen once. Th1 cells were collected as flow-through following bead selections for CD25, CD56 and CD294. The source material was CD4+ Th1 cells sorted from blood. These receptors came from a man in his forties in good health.

The CDR3 loop is CASSRGTGLKRSSYEQYF. CDR3 coding DNA: TGTGCCAGCAGCCGGGGGACAGGGCTAAAGAGGAGCTCCTACGAGCAGTACTTC. V usage is TRBV21-1 and J usage is TRBJ2-7; the table's D call, TRBD1, has no DNA check behind it. TRBV21-1 is designated a pseudogene. CDR3 length equals 18 residues.

J is TRBJ2-6 and V is TRBV7-9; D remains ambiguous. The V end lost 1 base, the J end lost 2 bases, and 6 bases lay between the germline ends. CDR1 and CDR2 (germline): SEHNR, FQNEAQ (reference sequence). The CDR3 is made up of 15 amino acids. CDR3 bases: TGTGCCAGCAGCTTAGGAAATGCTGGGGCCAACGTCCTGACTTTC. This sequence encodes CASSLGNAGANVLTF. The whole variable domain, remainder taken from reference TRBV7-9 and TRBJ2-6, is DTGVSQNPRHKITKRGQNVTFRCDPISEHNRLYWYRQTLGQGPEFLTYFQNEAQLEKSRLLSDRFSAERPKGSFSTLEIQRTEQGDSAMYLCASSLGNAGANVLTFGAGSRLTVL.

The rearrangement uses TRBV28 and TRBJ2-1, with D uncertain. From germline, CDR1 is MDHEN and CDR2 SYDVKM. V dropped 2 bases and J dropped 5 bases, with 16 bases sitting between them. This CDR3 region has 16 residues. The CDR3 sequence is CASSLEAIPTNNEQFF. The CDR3 DNA reads TGTGCCAGCAGTTTAGAAGCGATACCAACCAACAATGAGCAGTTCTTC.

CDR3 loop: CASWDTSTDTQYF. CDR3 bases: TGTGCCAGCTGGGACACTAGCACAGATACGCAGTATTTT. This chain uses TRBV27 with TRBJ2-3, with TRBD1 as a possible D gene (6 bases). V was shortened by 8 bases and J by 0 bases, with 9 bases between the two germline ends. The CDR3 length is 13 residues. Germline V CDR1 and CDR2: MNHEY, SMNVEV (reference sequence).

This chain links TRBV28 with TRBJ1-1; the D gene is possibly TRBD1 (6 bases). V lost 5 bases and J 6 bases, leaving 10 bases between the germline ends. Germline values: CDR1 MDHEN, CDR2 SYDVKM. The CDR3 contains 12 residues. The CDR3 region is CASSNRQAEAFF. Written as DNA, the CDR3 is TGTGCCAGCAGTAATCGACAGGCTGAAGCTTTCTTT. The whole variable domain, remainder taken from reference TRBV28 and TRBJ1-1, is DVKVTQSSRYLVKRTGEKVFLECVQDMDHENMFWYRQDPGLGLRLIYFSYDVKMKEKGDIPEGYSVSREKKERFSLILESASTNQTSMYLCASSNRQAEAFFGQGTRLTVV.

J is TRBJ2-6 and V is TRBV5-1, with D perhaps matching TRBD1 (6 bases). The germline V gene has CDR1 SGHRS and CDR2 YFSETQ. The CDR3 totals 17 residues. V dropped 0 bases and J dropped 2 bases, with 12 bases sitting between them. The CDR3 DNA follows: TGCGCCAGCAGCTTGGACAGGGTCATCCCTGGGGCCAACGTCCTGACTTTC. Translation gives CASSLDRVIPGANVLTF.

The chain is built from TRBV20-1 and TRBJ2-7; either TRBD1 or TRBD2 may supply D (5 bases each). Trimming stripped 5 bases from V and 1 base from J, with 9 bases between. This CDR3 region has 12 residues. Germline V gene data show CDR1 as DFQATT and CDR2 as SNEGSKA (reference sequence). The CDR3 nucleotides read TGCAGTGCTCGGTGGGGGTCCTACGAGCAGTACTTC. Protein product: CSARWGSYEQYF.

The chain has TRBV29-1 and TRBJ2-7; TRBD1 aligns across 9 bases. The V segment lost 7 bases and the J segment 3 bases; nucleotides outside the gene matches: 4. This CDR3 has 12 residues. Germline CDR1 SQVTM, CDR2 ANQGSEA. The CDR3 loop is CSAGGQGYEQYF. The CDR3 DNA reads as TGCAGCGCCGGGGGACAGGGCTACGAGCAGTACTTC.

CDR3 in DNA: TGTGCCAGCAGTTCGTCCGGGACAGGGAACACTGAAGCTTTCTTT. It encodes CASSSSGTGNTEAFF. The gene calls are TRBV6-5 and TRBJ1-1, with TRBD1 matching 8 bases. The CDR3 extends over 15 amino acids. Germline CDR1 reads MNHEY; CDR2 reads SVGAGI. J was trimmed by 1 base and V by 4 bases; bases with no gene match: 5.

The rearrangement links TRBV11-2 to TRBJ2-5; no firm D call. V lost 6 bases and J lost 5, with 13 bases in between. Germline V gene data show CDR1 as SGHAT and CDR2 as FQNNGV. This CDR3 spans 13 amino acids. The CDR3 DNA is TGTGCCAGCAGGACACTCCCCGGGGAGACCCAGTACTTC. This sequence encodes CASRTLPGETQYF.

The V gene is TRBV10-3, the J gene TRBJ1-2, with unresolved D. The CDR3 has 16 residues. Germline CDR1 reads ENHRY; CDR2 reads SYGVKD. V was trimmed by 2 bases and J by 1 base, leaving 14 bases between them. The CDR3 spells CAISEPSVGGNYGYTF. As DNA, the CDR3 is TGTGCCATCAGTGAGCCCTCAGTCGGCGGTAACTATGGCTACACCTTC.

The gene calls are TRBV28 and TRBJ1-1, with D uncertain. CDR1 is MDHEN, CDR2 SYDVKM, per germline. The CDR3 sequence is 12 residues long. Between the trimmed V and J ends, which lost 9 bases and 1 base, there was a span of 9 bases. CDR3 DNA sequence: TGTGCCAGTTTAGACGGGAACACTGAAGCTTTCTTT. It translates to CASLDGNTEAFF.

This chain uses TRBV14 with TRBJ2-1; D ambiguous. The CDR3 spans 11 residues. Germline loops: CDR1 SGHDN, CDR2 FVKESK. Trimming left V 0 bases short and J 6 bases short, with 0 bases between. CDR3 sequence (DNA): TGTGCCAGCAGCCAAGACAATGAGCAGTTCTTC. This sequence encodes CASSQDNEQFF. Full variable domain (rest looked up from reference TRBV14 and TRBJ2-1): EAGVTQFPSHSVIEKGQTVTLRCDPISGHDNLYWYRRVMGKEIKFLLHFVKESKQDESGMPNNRFLAERTGGTYSTLKVQPAELEDSGVYFCASSQDNEQFFGPGTRLTVL.

This clonotype was observed a few times. This chain uses TRBV4-1 with TRBJ2-7; 10 nucleotides agree with TRBD1. Unmatched junction bases numbered 9, after V lost 4 bases and J lost 9 bases. This CDR3 has 14 residues. CDR1 and CDR2 (germline): MGHRA, YSYEKL. In nucleotides, the CDR3 is TGCGCCAGCAGCCCCCGGGACAGGGGTTCCGGGCAGTACTTC. As protein: CASSPRDRGSGQYF.

The J gene is TRBJ2-1, the V gene TRBV20-1; 10 nucleotides match TRBD2. There are 14 residues in the CDR3. V lost 4 bases and J lost 7; bases outside the gene matches: 7. Germline assignment: CDR1 DFQATT and CDR2 SNEGSKA (reference sequence). CDR3: CSATTSGARNEQFF. CDR3 DNA: TGCAGTGCTACCACTAGCGGGGCACGGAATGAGCAGTTCTTC.

This chain joins TRBV19 and TRBJ2-1, with 7 bases identical to TRBD2. The CDR3 is made up of 13 amino acids. Germline CDR1 is LNHDA and CDR2 is SQIVND (reference sequence). V trimming: 8 bases; J trimming: 3 bases; junction bases outside the gene matches: 4. The CDR3 DNA follows: TGTGCCAGTGCGGGAGACTACTACAATGAGCAGTTCTTC. It is translated as CASAGDYYNEQFF.

In the case of this clonotype: Likely a read error: the CDR3 ends without its conserved phenylalanine or tryptophan. V and J are TRBV10-1 and TRBJ1-5; 10 bases agree with TRBD1. The ends lost 10 bases at V and 6 bases at J; junction bases unmatched: 12. CDR1 and CDR2 (germline): WNHNN, SYGVQD (reference sequence). The CDR3 totals 15 residues. This CDR3 is CAIRVGQGVGQPQHL. As DNA, the CDR3 is TGCGCCATCAGAGTAGGACAGGGGGTAGGTCAGCCCCAGCATCTT.